A single sample is the source of the 32 T cell receptor beta chains below, sequenced in a study of blood T cell repertoires in COVID-19. Sequencing was performed with immunoSEQ multiplex PCR; in TCRdb, only in-frame clones are kept and a portion is missing. The top ten clones hold 8.5% to 10% of a sample with roughly 67,000 clones, less than 90% of them seen once. The sequenced material came from peripheral blood. These receptors were collected from a man aged 45 to 65 with active COVID-19.

V is TRBV7-6 and J is TRBJ2-1; D is unclear. The CDR3 sequence is 13 residues long. Trimming took off 2 bases at V and 2 bases at J, with 4 bases between the two ends. In germline, CDR1 is SGHVS, CDR2 FNYEAQ. CDR3 sequence: CASSLSAYNEQFF. The DNA of the CDR3 is TGTGCCAGCAGCTTATCAGCCTACAATGAGCAGTTCTTC.

In this sample, this clone turned up once. For the CDR3, the DNA is TGTGCCAGCAGAAAGGACAGCAACCCCACTGAAGCTTTCTTT. Its translation is CASRKDSNPTEAFF. The chain combines TRBV2 with TRBJ1-1; perhaps TRBD1 as D (6 bases). The CDR3 spans 14 residues. Germline CDR1 SNHLY, CDR2 FYNNEI. The V gene lost 6 bases and the J gene lost 4 bases, with 15 bases spanning the gap.

This sequence joins TRBV6-4 and TRBJ1-2; D gene unclear. From germline, CDR1 is MRHNA and CDR2 SNTAGT. CDR3 size: 13 residues. V was cut by 7 bases and J by 2 bases, with 11 bases left in between. The CDR3 nucleotides are TGTGCCAGCACCCCGGGAGTCAACTATGGCTACACCTTC. Translation gives CASTPGVNYGYTF.

This sequence joins TRBV18 and TRBJ1-1; D might be TRBD1 (5 bases). The CDR3 contains 14 residues. V was trimmed by 3 bases and J by 1 base, leaving 9 bases between them. The germline gives CDR1 KGHSH, CDR2 LQKENI. The CDR3 DNA reads as TGTGCCAGCTCACCGGAAACAGGGAACACTGAAGCTTTCTTT. As protein: CASSPETGNTEAFF.

CDR3 sequence: CASSHGTEGNEQFF. The CDR3 DNA reads TGCGCCAGCAGCCACGGGACAGAAGGTAATGAGCAGTTCTTC. The chain has TRBV5-1 and TRBJ2-1, with 7 bases aligning to TRBD1. Germline CDR1 reads SGHRS; CDR2 reads YFSETQ. Losses at the gene ends were 4 bases for V and 7 bases for J; bases not matched to a gene: 8. This CDR3 spans 14 amino acids.

As to this clone: Other DNA sequences of this sample code for an identical CDR3. V is TRBV5-1 and J is TRBJ2-1; TRBD1 matches at 10 bases. The ends lost 4 bases at V and 4 bases at J; junction bases unmatched: 8. This CDR3 is 16 amino acids long. CDR1 and CDR2 from the germline V gene are SGHRS and YFSETQ. The CDR3, as DNA: TGCGCCAGCAGCCTACATGGGACAGGGGAATACAATGAGCAGTTCTTC. Its translation is CASSLHGTGEYNEQFF.

The rearrangement joins TRBV6-1 to TRBJ2-5; 7 bases align to TRBD1. Germline CDR1 MNHNS, CDR2 SASEGT. Trimming cost V 4 bases and J 5 bases; bases outside gene matches: 13. The CDR3 has 16 residues. CDR3 residues: CASSVRRQGRFETQYF. The CDR3 DNA reads as TGTGCCAGCAGTGTGAGGAGACAGGGTCGATTCGAGACCCAGTACTTC.

CDR3 protein: CASSGIAGTAPEQFF. CDR3 DNA sequence: TGTGCCAGCAGTGGAATAGCGGGGACAGCCCCGGAGCAGTTCTTC. This rearrangement joins TRBV25-1 to TRBJ2-1; the D gene is possibly TRBD2 (8 bases). CDR1 and CDR2 (germline): MGHDK, SYGVNS. This CDR3 has 15 amino acids. Trimming shortened V by 4 bases and J by 10 bases, and 20 bases separated the two germline ends.

The chain is built from TRBV10-2 and TRBJ2-3; 14 bases are shared with TRBD2. This CDR3 comprises 12 residues. With V trimmed by 8 bases and J by 9 bases, 1 base remained unmatched. The germline gives CDR1 WSHSY, CDR2 SAAADI. Here the CDR3 reads CASGTSGRTQYF. The CDR3 DNA follows: TGCGCCAGCGGGACTAGCGGGAGAACGCAGTATTTT.

The chain uses TRBV4-2 and TRBJ2-3; D gene uncertain. The germline V gene encodes CDR1 LGHNA and CDR2 YNFKEQ. The CDR3 contains 16 residues. V gave up 6 bases and J gave up 2 bases, with 18 bases separating them. The CDR3 nucleotides are TGTGCCAGCAGTTCCCATCTAGTTTTATCCACAGATACGCAGTATTTT. It is translated as CASSSHLVLSTDTQYF.

The chain uses TRBV6-5 and TRBJ2-4; TRBD1 aligns across 7 bases. In germline, CDR1 is MNHEY, CDR2 SVGAGI. The trim removed 5 bases at V and 9 bases at J, leaving 4 bases unmatched. CDR3 length: 12 amino acids. In DNA form, the CDR3 reads TGTGCCAGCAGTCAGGGGGAAGGCATTCAGTACTTC. Amino acids: CASSQGEGIQYF.

The sample holds a few counts of this clone. The chain has TRBV7-8 and TRBJ1-5, with D maybe TRBD1 (6 bases). Germline lookup yields CDR1 SGHVS and CDR2 FQNEAQ. Trimming cost V 0 bases and J 0 bases, with 9 bases left between them. The CDR3 is 16 amino acids. The CDR3 loop reads CASSLARTVSNQPQHF. Here the CDR3 DNA reads TGTGCCAGCAGCTTAGCCAGGACAGTTAGCAATCAGCCCCAGCATTTT.

V is TRBV24-1 and J is TRBJ2-1; 8 nucleotides line up with TRBD2. V lost 6 bases and J lost 0; bases outside the gene matches: 3. Germline V gene data show CDR1 as KGHDR and CDR2 as SFDVKD. The CDR3 loop spans 15 amino acids. CDR3 nucleotide sequence: TGTGCCACCAGTAGTCGGGAGGGCTCCTACAATGAGCAGTTCTTC. Amino acids: CATSSREGSYNEQFF.

This chain connects TRBV19 to TRBJ2-7, with D tentatively TRBD2 (6 bases). This CDR3 is built from 13 residues. Germline CDR1 reads LNHDA; CDR2 reads SQIVND (reference sequence). Trimming shortened V by 7 bases and J by 2 bases, and 12 bases separated the two germline ends. CDR3 protein: CASKPRGTYEQYF. The CDR3 DNA is TGTGCCAGTAAACCCCGGGGGACCTACGAGCAGTACTTC.

V and J are TRBV19 and TRBJ1-2, with 7 bases matching TRBD1. CDR1 and CDR2 from the germline V gene are LNHDA and SQIVND (reference sequence). After removal of 2 bases from V and 7 bases from J, the junction contained 4 bases not matched to a gene. The CDR3 consists of 13 residues. DNA for the CDR3: TGTGCCAGTAGTATATCCGGGACAGTTGGCTACACCTTC. It is translated as CASSISGTVGYTF.

The chain couples TRBV5-1 to TRBJ2-7, with TRBD1 as a possible D gene (6 bases). The germline gives CDR1 SGHRS, CDR2 YFSETQ. V lost 4 bases and J lost 9, with 20 bases in between. The CDR3 length is 14 residues. The CDR3 nucleotides read TGCGCCAGCAGCCAGGACAGCATGGGTACGGCGCAGTACTTC. Translated: CASSQDSMGTAQYF.

V usage is TRBV4-1 and J usage is TRBJ2-7; 9 bases are shared with TRBD1. The V gene's germline CDR1 is MGHRA and CDR2 YSYEKL. The CDR3 has 14 amino acids. After removal of 4 bases from V and 1 base from J, the junction contained 2 bases not matched to a gene. The CDR3 here is CASSLGTGSYEQYF. CDR3 bases: TGCGCCAGCAGCCTCGGGACAGGGTCCTACGAGCAGTACTTC.

The chain uses TRBV11-3 and TRBJ2-3, with D possibly TRBD2 on 6 matching bases. The CDR3 runs 14 residues. CDR1 is SGHNT, CDR2 YENEEA, per germline. Trimming took 1 base from V and 1 from J, leaving 6 bases between them. This CDR3 is CASSLGGGTDTQYF. CDR3 coding DNA: TGTGCCAGCAGCTTAGGGGGGGGCACAGATACGCAGTATTTT.

This sequence joins TRBV4-1 and TRBJ1-4; TRBD1 is a possible D gene (5 bases). With 3 bases removed from V and 5 bases from J, the gap between germline ends came to 13 bases. CDR1 is MGHRA, CDR2 YSYEKL, per germline. This CDR3 comprises 15 residues. The CDR3 bases are TGCGCCAGCAGCCATAGGACACGTGAAAATGAAAAACTGTTTTTT. It encodes CASSHRTRENEKLFF.

The V call is TRBV5-6, the J call TRBJ2-5; D not resolved. V gave up 0 bases and J gave up 5 bases, with 8 bases separating them. Germline CDR1 reads SGHDT; CDR2 reads YYEEEE. There are 13 residues in the CDR3. Here the CDR3 reads CASSLGSRETQYF. The CDR3 DNA is TGTGCCAGCAGCTTGGGTTCTCGTGAGACCCAGTACTTC.

There are a few counts of this clone. One end of the junction does not line up with germline, which may come from a read error. The V call is TRBV7-9, the J call TRBJ1-1, with D unresolved. CDR3 length: 13 amino acids. CDR1 is SEHNR, CDR2 FQNEAQ, per germline (reference sequence). The CDR3 nucleotides are TGTGCCAGCAGATTAGGCAGTAACACTGAAGCTTTCTTT. Translating it yields CASRLGSNTEAFF.

This chain connects TRBV10-3 to TRBJ2-7, with TRBD1 identical over 7 bases. The CDR3 consists of 14 residues. The germline CDR1 and CDR2 sequences are ENHRY and SYGVKD. The V gene end was trimmed by 6 bases and the J gene end by 0 bases; junction bases not matched to a gene: 5. CDR3 amino acids: CAIRTGQNSYEQYF. Here the CDR3 DNA reads TGTGCCATCAGAACGGGACAGAACTCCTACGAGCAGTACTTC.

V gene TRBV5-8 combines with J gene TRBJ2-1; maybe TRBD1 (5 bases). V lost 0 bases, J lost 9 bases, and 7 bases lay in between. Germline assignment: CDR1 SGHTS and CDR2 YDEGEE. CDR3 length equals 12 residues. The CDR3 region is CASSLGQLEQFF. CDR3 nucleotide sequence: TGTGCCAGCAGCTTGGGACAGCTTGAGCAGTTCTTC.

This sequence joins TRBV5-6 and TRBJ1-5; no definite D call. V lost 2 bases to trimming and J lost 7 bases, with 10 bases between them. Germline V gives CDR1 SGHDT, CDR2 YYEEEE. The CDR3 contains 13 residues. DNA for the CDR3: TGTGCCAGCAGCTTAATCGACGGGCAGCCCCAGCATTTT. Its translation is CASSLIDGQPQHF.

This rearrangement joins TRBV12-3 or TRBV12-4 to TRBJ1-1, with D hard to call. CDR3 length: 13 residues. The V and J ends lost 3 bases and 7 bases respectively, with 12 bases between them. The CDR3 DNA is TGTGCCAGCAGTTTTGGATTACAGCTTGAAGCTTTCTTT. This gives the protein CASSFGLQLEAFF.

The genes are TRBV5-4 and TRBJ1-2, with D possibly being TRBD1 (6 bases). V was cut by 0 bases and J by 4 bases, with 10 bases left in between. CDR3 length: 14 amino acids. CDR1 SGHNT and CDR2 YYREEE come from the germline V gene (reference sequence). CDR3: CASSLAGAFYGYTF. The CDR3 DNA reads TGTGCCAGCAGCTTGGCAGGGGCCTTCTATGGCTACACCTTC.

The chain couples TRBV30 to TRBJ2-6; 9 bases are a match to TRBD1. Germline V CDR1 and CDR2: GTSNPN, SVGIG (reference sequence). The ends lost 2 bases at V and 0 bases at J; junction bases unmatched: 8. The CDR3 loop spans 18 amino acids. The CDR3 spells CAWSKWTGADSGANVLTF. The CDR3 DNA reads TGTGCCTGGAGTAAATGGACAGGGGCGGACTCTGGGGCCAACGTCCTGACTTTC.

The V and J genes are TRBV5-8 and TRBJ1-2; 9 bases agree with TRBD1. V trimming: 0 bases; J trimming: 5 bases; junction bases outside the gene matches: 11. The germline V gene encodes CDR1 SGHTS and CDR2 YDEGEE. The CDR3 runs 17 residues. CDR3 nucleotide sequence: TGTGCCAGCAGCTTGGTCCTCGGGACAGGGAAAGGGTATGGCTACACCTTC. Protein sequence: CASSLVLGTGKGYGYTF.

The CDR3 sequence: CASSSRQGAGLGYTF. CDR3 sequence (DNA): TGTGCCAGCAGTTCTCGACAGGGGGCGGGATTAGGCTACACCTTC. V usage is TRBV6-5 and J usage is TRBJ1-2; 10 nucleotides line up with TRBD1. CDR1 is MNHEY, CDR2 SVGAGI, per germline. This CDR3 region has 15 residues. The V gene end was trimmed by 4 bases and the J gene end by 8 bases; junction bases not matched to a gene: 10.

The chain has TRBV5-6 and TRBJ1-1; D remains ambiguous. Deletions cut 5 bases from V and 4 bases from J, with 12 bases between. Germline loops: CDR1 SGHDT, CDR2 YYEEEE. This CDR3 has 13 residues. The CDR3 loop is CASSRGSGTEAFF. The DNA of the CDR3 is TGTGCCAGCAGTAGAGGGTCTGGCACTGAAGCTTTCTTT. The full variable domain, its missing parts supplied by reference TRBV5-6 and TRBJ1-1, is DAGVTQSPTHLIKTRGQQVTLRCSPKSGHDTVSWYQQALGQGPQFIFQYYEEEERQRGNFPDRFSGHQFPNYSSELNVNALLLGDSALYLCASSRGSGTEAFFGQGTRLTVV.

This chain joins TRBV7-2 and TRBJ1-5; the match to TRBD1 covers 12 bases. J was trimmed by 7 bases and V by 4 bases; bases with no gene match: 5. The CDR3 runs to 15 residues. Germline CDR1 and CDR2: SGHTA and FQGNSA. CDR3 sequence (DNA): TGTGCCAGCAGCTCCGGGACAGGGGGCGGCCAGCCCCAGCATTTT. Translating it yields CASSSGTGGGQPQHF. The complete variable domain, with remaining parts taken from reference TRBV7-2 and TRBJ1-5, reads GAGVSQSPSNKVTEKGKDVELRCDPISGHTALYWYRQSLGQGLEFLIYFQGNSAPDKSGLPSDRFSAERTGGSVSTLTIQRTQQEDSAVYLCASSSGTGGGQPQHFGDGTRLSIL.

This chain uses TRBV30 with TRBJ2-2; 7 nucleotides line up with TRBD2. V shed 4 bases and J 7 bases; nucleotides not matched to a gene: 6. This CDR3 contains 13 residues. CDR1 is GTSNPN, CDR2 SVGIG, per germline (reference sequence). The CDR3 loop reads CAWIRGRGGELFF. For the CDR3, the DNA is TGTGCCTGGATACGGGGGAGGGGCGGGGAGCTGTTTTTT.